The source of this T cell receptor (beta chain) is a study of tumor-infiltrating lymphocytes in oesophageal squamous cell carcinoma. TCRdb used MiXCR to reprocess the PCR reads, holding one entry per CDR3 protein. The sample consists of approximately 15,000 distinct CDR3 sequences, around half of them appearing once. Unmatched junction bases numbered 22, after V lost 5 bases and J lost 8 bases. Germline values: CDR1 SGHVS, CDR2 FQNEAQ. The CDR3 spans 19 residues. J is TRBJ2-1 and V is TRBV7-8, with 9 bases identical to TRBD2. This clonotype was sampled from a male donor with esophageal squamous cell carcinoma. The sequenced sample consisted of blood. CDR3 in amino acids: CASSNPHGLAGRRGDEQFF. DNA of the CDR3: TGTGCCAGCAGCAACCCCCACGGCCTAGCGGGACGGAGAGGGGATGAGCAGTTCTTC.